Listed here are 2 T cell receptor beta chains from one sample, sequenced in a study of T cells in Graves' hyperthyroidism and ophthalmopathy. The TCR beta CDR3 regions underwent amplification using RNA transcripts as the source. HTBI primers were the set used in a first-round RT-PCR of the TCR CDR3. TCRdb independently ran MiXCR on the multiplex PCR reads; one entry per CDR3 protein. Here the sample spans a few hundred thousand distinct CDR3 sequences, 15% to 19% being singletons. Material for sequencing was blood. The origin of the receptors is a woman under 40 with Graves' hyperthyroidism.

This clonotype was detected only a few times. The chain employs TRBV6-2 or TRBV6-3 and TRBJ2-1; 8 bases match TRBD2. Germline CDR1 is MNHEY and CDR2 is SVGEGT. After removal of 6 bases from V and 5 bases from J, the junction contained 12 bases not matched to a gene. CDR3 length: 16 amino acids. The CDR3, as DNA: TGTGCCAGCAGGGACCTTAGCGGGATGGGCGACAATGAGCAGTTCTTC. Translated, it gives CASRDLSGMGDNEQFF.

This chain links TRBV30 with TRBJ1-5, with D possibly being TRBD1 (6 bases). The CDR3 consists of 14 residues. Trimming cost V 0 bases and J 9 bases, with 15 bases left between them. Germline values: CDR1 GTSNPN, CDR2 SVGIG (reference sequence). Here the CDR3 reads CAWSVQGPPRPQHF. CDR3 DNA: TGTGCCTGGAGTGTACAGGGTCCCCCTCGGCCCCAGCATTTT. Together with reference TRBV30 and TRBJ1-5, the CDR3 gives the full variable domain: SQTIHQWPATLVQPVGSPLSLECTVEGTSNPNLYWYRQAAGRGLQLLFYSVGIGQISSEVPQNLSASRPQDRQFILSSKKLLLSDSGFYLCAWSVQGPPRPQHFGDGTRLSIL.